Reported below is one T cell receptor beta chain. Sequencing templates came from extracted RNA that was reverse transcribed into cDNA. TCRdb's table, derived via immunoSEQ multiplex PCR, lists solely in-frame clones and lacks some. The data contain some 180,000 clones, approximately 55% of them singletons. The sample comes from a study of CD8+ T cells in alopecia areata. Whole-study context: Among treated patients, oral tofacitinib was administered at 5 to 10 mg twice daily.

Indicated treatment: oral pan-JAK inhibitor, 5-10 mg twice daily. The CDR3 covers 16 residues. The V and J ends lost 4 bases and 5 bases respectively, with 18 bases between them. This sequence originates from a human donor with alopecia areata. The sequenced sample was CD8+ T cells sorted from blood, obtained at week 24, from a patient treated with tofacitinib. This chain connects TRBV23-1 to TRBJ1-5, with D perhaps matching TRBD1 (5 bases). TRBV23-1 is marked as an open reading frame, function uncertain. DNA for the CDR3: TGCGCCAGCAGTCGCGACCGCGTAGTGGGGGATCAGCCCCAGCATTTT. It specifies CASSRDRVVGDQPQHF.